This T cell receptor (beta chain) stems from a study of blood T cell repertoires in COVID-19. CDR3 length equals 15 residues. Trimming took 3 bases from V and 14 from J, leaving 20 bases between them. Germline V lookup: CDR1 LGHDT, CDR2 YNNKEL (reference sequence). Measured with immunoSEQ multiplex PCR; TCRdb has only the in-frame clones, and not every one. In the table there are 270,000 or so clones, roughly nine tenths of which are singletons. This clone was counted once. The sequence was obtained from a woman in her 40s who had recovered from COVID-19. The J gene is TRBJ1-6, the V gene TRBV3-1 (or the pseudogene TRBV3-2); no definite D call. The specimen sequenced was peripheral blood. CDR3 DNA sequence: TGTGCCAGCAGCCATCGCGTGATGAGTAGGAGAGCCCTCCACTTT. It yields the protein CASSHRVMSRRALHF.